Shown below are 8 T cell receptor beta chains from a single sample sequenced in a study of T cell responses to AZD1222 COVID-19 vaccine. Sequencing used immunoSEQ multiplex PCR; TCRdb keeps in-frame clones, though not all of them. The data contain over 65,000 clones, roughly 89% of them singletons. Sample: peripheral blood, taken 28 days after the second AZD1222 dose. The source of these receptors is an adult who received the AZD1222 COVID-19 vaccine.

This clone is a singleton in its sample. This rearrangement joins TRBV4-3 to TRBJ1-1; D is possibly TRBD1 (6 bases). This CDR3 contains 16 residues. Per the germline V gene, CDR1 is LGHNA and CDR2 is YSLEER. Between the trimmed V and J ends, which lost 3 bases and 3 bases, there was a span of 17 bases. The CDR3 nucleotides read TGCGCCAGCAGCCAGATACTACCCGGACAGTACACTGAAGCTTTCTTT. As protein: CASSQILPGQYTEAFF.

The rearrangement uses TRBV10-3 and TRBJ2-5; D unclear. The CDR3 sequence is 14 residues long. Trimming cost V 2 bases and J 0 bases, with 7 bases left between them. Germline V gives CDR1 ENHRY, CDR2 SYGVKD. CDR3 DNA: TGTGCCATCAGTGAGCTGCTGTACCAAGAGACCCAGTACTTC. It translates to CAISELLYQETQYF.

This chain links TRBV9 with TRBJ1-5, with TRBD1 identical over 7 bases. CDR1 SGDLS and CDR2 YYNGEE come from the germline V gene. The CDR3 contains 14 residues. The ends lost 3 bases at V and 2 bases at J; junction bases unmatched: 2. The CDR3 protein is CASSAGQGNQPQHF. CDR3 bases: TGTGCCAGCAGCGCAGGACAGGGCAATCAGCCCCAGCATTTT. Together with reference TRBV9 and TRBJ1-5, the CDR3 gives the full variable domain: DSGVTQTPKHLITATGQRVTLRCSPRSGDLSVYWYQQSLDQGLQFLIQYYNGEERAKGNILERFSAQQFPDLHSELNLSSLELGDSALYFCASSAGQGNQPQHFGDGTRLSIL.

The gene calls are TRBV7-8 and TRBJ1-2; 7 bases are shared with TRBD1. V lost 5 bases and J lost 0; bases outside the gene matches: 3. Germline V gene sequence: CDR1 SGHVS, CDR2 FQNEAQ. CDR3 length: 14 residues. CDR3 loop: CASSLGQANYGYTF. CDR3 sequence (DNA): TGTGCCAGCAGCCTAGGACAGGCTAACTATGGCTACACCTTC.

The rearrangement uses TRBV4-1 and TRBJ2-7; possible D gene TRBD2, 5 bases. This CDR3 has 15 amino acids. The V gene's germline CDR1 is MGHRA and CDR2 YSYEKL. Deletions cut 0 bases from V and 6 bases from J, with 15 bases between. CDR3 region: CASSQDWTPGSEQYV. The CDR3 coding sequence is TGCGCCAGCAGCCAAGATTGGACGCCGGGGTCCGAGCAGTACGTC.

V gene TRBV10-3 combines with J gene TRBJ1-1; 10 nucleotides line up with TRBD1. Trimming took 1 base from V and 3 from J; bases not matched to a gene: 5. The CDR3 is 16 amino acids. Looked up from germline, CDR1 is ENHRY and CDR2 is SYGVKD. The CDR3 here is CAISEFLGQGHTEAFF. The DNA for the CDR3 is TGTGCCATCAGTGAGTTCCTGGGACAGGGGCACACTGAAGCTTTCTTT.

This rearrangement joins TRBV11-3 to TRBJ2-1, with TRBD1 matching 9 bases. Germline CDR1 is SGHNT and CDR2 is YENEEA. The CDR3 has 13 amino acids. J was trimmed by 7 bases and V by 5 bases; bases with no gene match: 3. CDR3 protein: CASSPDRGNEQFF. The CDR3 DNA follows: TGTGCCAGCAGCCCCGACAGGGGGAATGAGCAGTTCTTC.

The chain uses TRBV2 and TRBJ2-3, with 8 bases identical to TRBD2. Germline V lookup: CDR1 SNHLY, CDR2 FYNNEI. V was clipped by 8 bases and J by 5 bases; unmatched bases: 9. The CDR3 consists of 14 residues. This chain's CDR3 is CASREGGVRDTQYF. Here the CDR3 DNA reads TGTGCCAGCCGGGAGGGGGGGGTCAGAGATACGCAGTATTTT.